Sequencing of this T cell receptor beta chain was carried out in a study of blood T cells in healthy people across ages. Primed by a sample-barcoded 5' primer and a J-beta primer mix, a second PCR proceeded for about 7 to 11 cycles. TCRdb reprocessed the 5' RACE reads via MiXCR and lists one record per CDR3 protein. The sample consists of hundreds of thousands of distinct CDR3 sequences, roughly 56% of them appearing once. Losses at the gene ends were 9 bases for V and 7 bases for J; bases not matched to a gene: 11. CDR1 is KGHDR, CDR2 SFDVKD, per germline. The CDR3 runs to 14 residues. This clonotype was recorded only once.

The gene calls are TRBV24-1 and TRBJ2-7; 10 positions match TRBD2. The TCR comes from a man aged 40-49 years in good health. The sample consisted of blood. CDR3 DNA: TGTGCCACCGGGGGTCTAGCGGGAGTAAAAGAGCAGTACTTC. Translated, it gives CATGGLAGVKEQYF.